The 16 T cell receptor beta chains reported below all come from one sample, sequenced in a study of T cell responses to AZD1222 COVID-19 vaccine. Assay used: immunoSEQ multiplex PCR; TCRdb lists only in-frame clones, some missing. The repertoire holds approximately 110,000 clones, with roughly 90% as singletons. This material consisted of peripheral blood, taken 28 days after the second AZD1222 dose. The source is an adult who received the AZD1222 COVID-19 vaccine.

The chain links TRBV5-5 to TRBJ1-5; D perhaps matches TRBD1 (6 bases). The CDR3 consists of 14 residues. The germline gives CDR1 SGHKS, CDR2 YYEKEE (reference sequence). Trimming took 0 bases from V and 2 from J, leaving 6 bases between them. The chain's CDR3 is CASSLDRGNQPQHF. The CDR3 bases are TGTGCCAGCAGCTTGGACAGGGGCAATCAGCCCCAGCATTTT. Supplemented by reference TRBV5-5 and TRBJ1-5, the full variable domain reads DAGVTQSPTHLIKTRGQQVTLRCSPISGHKSVSWYQQVLGQGPQFIFQYYEKEERGRGNFPDRFSARQFPNYSSELNVNALLLGDSALYLCASSLDRGNQPQHFGDGTRLSIL.

V is TRBV5-1 and J is TRBJ1-3; D perhaps matches TRBD1 (5 bases). Trimming shortened V by 0 bases and J by 0 bases, and 13 bases separated the two germline ends. Per germline, CDR1 SGHRS and CDR2 YFSETQ. The CDR3 has 17 amino acids. The CDR3 DNA sequence: TGCGCCAGCAGCTTGGCCCCCACAGGCGTCTCTGGAAACACCATATATTTT. Its translation: CASSLAPTGVSGNTIYF.

The CDR3 DNA sequence: TGTGCCAGCAGACCCTCAGCGGATACGCAGTATTTT. Protein sequence: CASRPSADTQYF. V usage is TRBV28 and J usage is TRBJ2-3; D ambiguous. CDR3 length: 12 amino acids. Germline assignment: CDR1 MDHEN and CDR2 SYDVKM. The ends were cut back, 6 bases at V and 6 bases at J, with 10 bases in the middle.

In its sample, this clone was seen once. The rearrangement joins TRBV19 to TRBJ2-7, with D possibly being TRBD1 (6 bases). CDR3 length: 13 amino acids. V shed 8 bases and J shed 0 bases, with 11 bases lying between them. Germline V gene data show CDR1 as LNHDA and CDR2 as SQIVND (reference sequence). CDR3 region: CASRGQSSYEQYF. CDR3 sequence (DNA): TGTGCCAGTCGAGGACAGAGCTCCTACGAGCAGTACTTC.

This chain links TRBV14 with TRBJ1-2; D ambiguous. The CDR3 covers 13 residues. Germline V gives CDR1 SGHDN, CDR2 FVKESK. V dropped 1 base and J dropped 7 bases, with 10 bases sitting between them. CDR3 residues: CASSQGLAGGYTF. The CDR3 DNA is TGTGCCAGCAGCCAAGGCTTGGCCGGTGGCTACACCTTC.

In DNA, the CDR3 is TGTGCCAGCACCCAGGGGGCTGGATCCTACGAGCAGTACTTC. It encodes CASTQGAGSYEQYF. The chain joins TRBV5-5 to TRBJ2-7; TRBD1 aligns across 8 bases. The CDR3 consists of 14 residues. The V gene end was trimmed by 6 bases and the J gene end by 1 base; junction bases not matched to a gene: 6. Germline CDR1 is SGHKS and CDR2 is YYEKEE (reference sequence). The whole variable domain, remainder taken from reference TRBV5-5 and TRBJ2-7, is DAGVTQSPTHLIKTRGQQVTLRCSPISGHKSVSWYQQVLGQGPQFIFQYYEKEERGRGNFPDRFSARQFPNYSSELNVNALLLGDSALYLCASTQGAGSYEQYFGPGTRLTVT.

The chain carries TRBV18 and TRBJ2-1; D is tentatively TRBD1 or TRBD2 (5 bases each). Germline-derived CDR1 and CDR2 are KGHSH and LQKENI. V was pared by 0 bases and J by 0 bases, with 12 bases between. The CDR3 length is 17 residues. The chain's CDR3 is CASSPPRGEYSYNEQFF. CDR3 nucleotides: TGTGCCAGCTCACCACCGAGGGGTGAATACTCCTACAATGAGCAGTTCTTC.

In its sample, this clone was seen once. J is TRBJ1-5 and V is TRBV27; 7 bases match TRBD1. The V segment lost 5 bases and the J segment 7 bases; nucleotides outside the gene matches: 11. CDR1 is MNHEY and CDR2 is SMNVEV in the germline V gene (reference sequence). This CDR3 contains 15 residues. This CDR3 reads CASSTIYRGGQPQHF. In DNA form, the CDR3 reads TGTGCCAGCAGTACCATTTACAGGGGCGGACAGCCCCAGCATTTT.

This clone showed up just a few times. This chain joins TRBV7-9 and TRBJ2-5; 8 bases match TRBD1. The CDR3 extends over 15 amino acids. The V segment lost 6 bases and the J segment 2 bases; nucleotides outside the gene matches: 8. Germline loops: CDR1 SEHNR, CDR2 FQNEAQ (reference sequence). In nucleotides, the CDR3 is TGTGCCAGCAGAGACAAAAGACAGGGGCAAGAGACCCAGTACTTC. The encoded protein is CASRDKRQGQETQYF.

V is TRBV19 and J is TRBJ1-1; TRBD1 is a possible D gene (5 bases). Germline V gives CDR1 LNHDA, CDR2 SQIVND (reference sequence). The CDR3 runs 15 residues. With 6 bases removed from V and 3 bases from J, the gap between germline ends came to 17 bases. CDR3: CASRATDSRDTEAFF. The CDR3 coding sequence is TGTGCCAGTAGAGCTACCGACAGTCGGGACACTGAAGCTTTCTTT.

The gene calls are TRBV12-3 or TRBV12-4 and TRBJ2-2; a possible D gene is TRBD1 (5 bases). The CDR3 length is 13 residues. Trimming left V 6 bases short and J 6 bases short, with 11 bases between. The CDR3 protein is CASREGVPGELFF. CDR3 coding DNA: TGTGCCAGCAGAGAAGGGGTTCCCGGGGAGCTGTTTTTT.

This chain uses TRBV5-6 with TRBJ1-3; D uncertain. CDR3 length: 13 residues. Germline V CDR1 and CDR2: SGHDT, YYEEEE. V was cut by 5 bases and J by 3 bases, with 9 bases left in between. DNA for the CDR3: TGTGCCAGCAGAGGAGACATTGGAAACACCATATATTTT. Its translation: CASRGDIGNTIYF.

The V gene is TRBV5-4, the J gene TRBJ2-3; 10 bases are shared with TRBD2. This CDR3 contains 15 residues. CDR1 and CDR2 from the germline V gene are SGHNT and YYREEE (reference sequence). Trimming at V came to 4 bases and at J to 4 bases, leaving 6 bases not matched to a gene. This CDR3 is CASSLAGVRADTQYF. In DNA, the CDR3 is TGTGCCAGCAGCCTAGCGGGAGTACGAGCAGATACGCAGTATTTT.

The chain couples TRBV6-5 to TRBJ1-4; a weak D match, TRBD1 (6 bases). This CDR3 contains 15 residues. Deletions cut 8 bases from V and 5 bases from J, with 18 bases between. Germline V gene data show CDR1 as MNHEY and CDR2 as SVGAGI. The CDR3 here is CASVIGSRGNEKLFF. CDR3 nucleotides: TGTGCCAGCGTTATAGGTTCCAGGGGCAATGAAAAACTGTTTTTT.

The chain employs TRBV6-5 and TRBJ1-2; tentatively, D is TRBD1 (6 bases). CDR3 size: 15 residues. In germline, CDR1 is MNHEY, CDR2 SVGAGI. Trimming removed 0 bases from V and 4 bases from J, with 12 bases in between. CDR3 DNA: TGTGCCAGCAGTTACTCAGGACAGAGTCTCTATGGCTACACCTTC. This translates into CASSYSGQSLYGYTF.

The chain employs TRBV2 and TRBJ2-5, with D possibly being TRBD2 (6 bases). Trimming cost V 6 bases and J 6 bases, with 20 bases left between them. CDR3 size: 15 residues. CDR1 SNHLY and CDR2 FYNNEI come from the germline V gene. CDR3 amino acids: CASSAAAGSGKTQYF. In nucleotides, the CDR3 is TGTGCCAGCAGCGCCGCAGCGGGTTCGGGGAAGACCCAGTACTTC.